The 16 T cell receptor beta chains reported below all come from one sample, sequenced in a study of cytomegalovirus exposure and HLA in healthy donors. Primers: 60 Vbeta forward and 13 Jbeta reverse. Data came from immunoSEQ multiplex PCR; TCRdb stores just in-frame clones and leaves some out. The table includes more than 110,000 clones, 60% to 80% detected once. Sequenced sample: PBMCs. Receptors were obtained from a woman between 50 and 59 years old in good health and CMV-seronegative.

This clone appeared a few times. The chain combines TRBV6-6 with TRBJ1-1; no definite D call. CDR1 and CDR2 (germline): MNHNY, SVGAGI (reference sequence). The CDR3 length is 14 residues. The V end was cut by 0 bases, the J end by 3 bases, with 8 bases between. Here the CDR3 reads CASSYSPGDTEAFF. CDR3 DNA: TGTGCCAGCAGTTACTCACCGGGAGACACTGAAGCTTTCTTT.

This clone has only a few counts. V is TRBV19 and J is TRBJ1-1; 7 bases line up with TRBD1. Germline V lookup: CDR1 LNHDA, CDR2 SQIVND (reference sequence). The CDR3 covers 13 residues. J lost 4 bases, V lost 4 bases, and 3 bases had no gene match. CDR3 DNA sequence: TGTGCCAGTAGTACCCACAGGGGCACTGAAGCTTTCTTT. Its translation: CASSTHRGTEAFF.

The chain joins TRBV7-8 to TRBJ1-2; D uncertain. Trimming pared 5 bases from V and 4 bases from J, leaving 17 bases between. The CDR3 spans 15 residues. Germline CDR1 is SGHVS and CDR2 is FQNEAQ. The CDR3 coding sequence is TGTGCCAGCAGCGTTGGACGGGGTCTGCCCTATGGCTACACCTTC. Translating gives CASSVGRGLPYGYTF. The full variable domain, in which reference TRBV7-8 and TRBJ1-2 provide the parts outside the CDR3, is GAGVSQSPRYKVAKRGQDVALRCDPISGHVSLFWYQQALGQGPEFLTYFQNEAQLDKSGLPSDRFFAERPEGSVSTLKIQRTQQEDSAVYLCASSVGRGLPYGYTFGSGTRLTVV.

The chain carries TRBV18 and TRBJ1-1; 8 nucleotides line up with TRBD1. J gave up 4 bases and V 8 bases, and 3 bases lay outside the gene matches. The germline V gene has CDR1 KGHSH and CDR2 LQKENI. This CDR3 is built from 12 residues. The CDR3 DNA sequence: TGTGCCAGCAAAGGACAGGGCACTGAAGCTTTCTTT. This sequence encodes CASKGQGTEAFF.

The chain couples TRBV5-6 to TRBJ2-1, with 10 bases lining up with TRBD2. The germline gives CDR1 SGHDT, CDR2 YYEEEE. V shed 8 bases and J 0 bases; nucleotides not matched to a gene: 14. CDR3 length: 18 residues. CDR3 amino acids: CASQAGLAGVYSYNEQFF. CDR3 DNA sequence: TGTGCCAGTCAAGCGGGGCTAGCGGGGGTTTACTCCTACAATGAGCAGTTCTTC.

The rearrangement uses TRBV19 and TRBJ1-1, with 9 bases lining up with TRBD1. This CDR3 region has 13 residues. CDR1 is LNHDA, CDR2 SQIVND, per germline (reference sequence). Trimming cost V 5 bases and J 4 bases; bases outside gene matches: 2. The chain's CDR3 is CASSLTGGTEAFF. Here the CDR3 DNA reads TGTGCCAGTAGTTTGACAGGGGGCACTGAAGCTTTCTTT.

The CDR3, as DNA: TGTGCCAGCAGCCCAGCCTGGGCGCCCTCATCACCCCTCCACTTT. This codes for CASSPAWAPSSPLHF. The chain uses TRBV7-3 and TRBJ1-6; D uncertain. Germline V gene lookup returns CDR1 SGHTA and CDR2 FQGTGA. The CDR3 totals 15 residues. Trimming cost V 5 bases and J 10 bases, with 18 bases left between them.

The chain links TRBV27 to TRBJ1-4; D is undetermined. V lost 2 bases to trimming and J lost 7 bases, with 14 bases between them. The CDR3 consists of 15 residues. CDR1 is MNHEY and CDR2 is SMNVEV in the germline V gene (reference sequence). CDR3 nucleotides: TGTGCCAGCAGTTTAAATGAAGCAACTGGTGAAAAACTGTTTTTT. Its protein product is CASSLNEATGEKLFF.

The chain carries TRBV5-6 and TRBJ1-2; the D is unclear. Germline V gives CDR1 SGHDT, CDR2 YYEEEE. The CDR3 runs to 14 residues. With 0 bases removed from V and 4 bases from J, the gap between germline ends came to 10 bases. CDR3 in DNA: TGTGCCAGCAGCTTGGCCGGCCGCGGCTATGGCTACACCTTC. Translated: CASSLAGRGYGYTF.

The V and J genes are TRBV18 and TRBJ1-2; 12 positions match TRBD1. Trimming cost V 2 bases and J 8 bases; bases outside gene matches: 12. CDR1 is KGHSH and CDR2 is LQKENI in the germline V gene. CDR3 length: 17 residues. The CDR3 sequence is CASSPKRAGQGASGYTF. The CDR3 coding sequence is TGTGCCAGCTCACCAAAAAGAGCGGGACAGGGGGCCTCCGGCTACACCTTC.

The chain joins TRBV6-1 to TRBJ1-2; tentatively, D is TRBD1 (6 bases). V lost 6 bases and J lost 0, with 8 bases in between. The CDR3 has 13 residues. Germline lookup yields CDR1 MNHNS and CDR2 SASEGT. CDR3 protein: CASSWTANYGYTF. The CDR3 DNA follows: TGTGCCAGCAGCTGGACAGCTAACTATGGCTACACCTTC.

The genes are TRBV7-8 and TRBJ1-1; D is possibly TRBD1 (5 bases). V lost 1 base, J lost 3 bases, and 9 bases lay in between. Germline CDR1 SGHVS, CDR2 FQNEAQ. This CDR3 is 14 amino acids long. The DNA for the CDR3 is TGTGCCAGCAGCTTAGTTGGGGACTACACTGAAGCTTTCTTT. Translated: CASSLVGDYTEAFF.

The chain is built from TRBV5-6 and TRBJ1-6, with D unresolved. CDR1 and CDR2 from the germline V gene are SGHDT and YYEEEE. The CDR3 covers 16 residues. V shed 2 bases and J shed 6 bases, with 15 bases lying between them. The CDR3 reads CASSFGSDLGNSPLHF. The CDR3 DNA is TGTGCCAGCAGCTTCGGCTCGGACTTGGGTAATTCACCCCTCCACTTT.

The rearrangement links TRBV7-2 to TRBJ2-7; 10 positions agree with TRBD1. Germline loops: CDR1 SGHTA, CDR2 FQGNSA. V lost 3 bases, J lost 4 bases, and 6 bases stayed unmatched. CDR3 length: 15 amino acids. CDR3 residues: CASSFNRDRGYEQYF. The CDR3 DNA sequence: TGTGCCAGCAGCTTTAACCGGGACAGGGGTTACGAGCAGTACTTC. Together with reference TRBV7-2 and TRBJ2-7, the CDR3 gives the full variable domain: GAGVSQSPSNKVTEKGKDVELRCDPISGHTALYWYRQSLGQGLEFLIYFQGNSAPDKSGLPSDRFSAERTGGSVSTLTIQRTQQEDSAVYLCASSFNRDRGYEQYFGPGTRLTVT.

The V call is TRBV25-1, the J call TRBJ1-4; 9 nucleotides agree with TRBD1. This CDR3 is 17 amino acids long. J was trimmed by 3 bases and V by 4 bases; bases with no gene match: 9. Germline values: CDR1 MGHDK, CDR2 SYGVNS. The CDR3 sequence is CASSASKGTGPNEKLFF. For the CDR3, the DNA is TGTGCCAGCAGTGCCTCAAAGGGGACAGGGCCTAATGAAAAACTGTTTTTT.

The chain employs TRBV4-1 and TRBJ2-6, with a tentative D call TRBD2 (5 bases). Germline CDR1 reads MGHRA; CDR2 reads YSYEKL. The CDR3 length is 19 residues. The V and J ends lost 3 bases and 1 base respectively, with 19 bases between them. The CDR3, as DNA: TGCGCCAGCAGCCAGCCCCCAACGGGGAGAGGTTCTGGGGCCAACGTCCTGACTTTC. Translated, it gives CASSQPPTGRGSGANVLTF.